These 8 T cell receptor beta chains came from one sample sequenced in a study of T cell changes during pregnancy in multiple sclerosis. Libraries were prepared by immunoSEQ multiplex PCR; TCRdb keeps only in-frame clonotypes and omits some of them. The sample records some 74,000 clones, roughly 92% being singletons. The input for sequencing was peripheral blood, taken after pregnancy. These receptor sequences come from a female donor in good health, enrolled as a control in a pregnancy study.

The J gene is TRBJ1-4, the V gene TRBV27; no definite D call. Germline-derived CDR1 and CDR2 are MNHEY and SMNVEV (reference sequence). The germline V and J ends were trimmed by 1 base and 3 bases, with 12 bases remaining between them. The CDR3 has 16 amino acids. DNA of the CDR3: TGTGCCAGCAGTTTATACTCTGCGTCGGCTAATGAAAAACTGTTTTTT. Translating gives CASSLYSASANEKLFF.

This chain joins TRBV7-8 and TRBJ2-7, with a possible D match to TRBD2 (5 bases). CDR3 length: 14 amino acids. Germline loops: CDR1 SGHVS, CDR2 FQNEAQ. V lost 5 bases to trimming and J lost 1 base, with 12 bases between them. CDR3 bases: TGTGCCAGCAGCCCGGGGAGCAAATCCTACGAGCAGTACTTC. Translation gives CASSPGSKSYEQYF.

The chain uses TRBV16 and TRBJ2-7; perhaps TRBD2 as D (5 bases). CDR1 is KGHSY and CDR2 is FQNENV in the germline V gene. There are 11 residues in the CDR3. V lost 4 bases to trimming and J lost 6 bases, with 7 bases between them. CDR3 loop: CASSRGREQYF. CDR3 coding DNA: TGTGCCAGCAGCCGAGGGCGCGAGCAGTACTTC.

This chain connects TRBV27 to TRBJ1-2; 7 nucleotides line up with TRBD1. The V segment lost 6 bases and the J segment 1 base; nucleotides outside the gene matches: 5. The CDR3 has 14 amino acids. Per the germline V gene, CDR1 is MNHEY and CDR2 is SMNVEV (reference sequence). CDR3 sequence reads: CASSKGQNNYGYTF. Here the CDR3 DNA reads TGTGCCAGCAGCAAGGGACAGAATAACTATGGCTACACCTTC.

Turning to this clone: The junction departs from germline at one end; a sequencing error may be responsible. The chain carries TRBV7-7 and TRBJ2-5; 9 bases line up with TRBD1. CDR1 and CDR2 from the germline V gene are SSHAT and FNYEAQ (reference sequence). This CDR3 has 13 amino acids. For the CDR3, the DNA is TGTGCTAGCAGCCCGGACAGGGGTGAGACCCAGTACTTC. Encoded protein: CASSPDRGETQYF.

The chain employs TRBV28 and TRBJ2-7; TRBD1 matches at 9 bases. V shed 4 bases, J shed 4 bases, and the junction held 5 bases outside the gene matches. The CDR3 extends over 14 amino acids. Germline CDR1 reads MDHEN; CDR2 reads SYDVKM. The CDR3 sequence is CASSWTGVIYEQYF. The CDR3 DNA reads as TGTGCCAGCAGTTGGACAGGGGTTATTTACGAGCAGTACTTC.

V usage is TRBV6-5 and J usage is TRBJ2-1; 7 positions agree with TRBD1. CDR1 MNHEY and CDR2 SVGAGI come from the germline V gene. J lost 10 bases, V lost 5 bases, and 8 bases had no gene match. The CDR3 extends over 13 amino acids. The CDR3, as DNA: TGTGCCAGCAGTCCCTTCGGACAGGAGGAGCAGTTCTTC. Translating it yields CASSPFGQEEQFF.

This rearrangement joins TRBV2 to TRBJ1-1; D uncertain. The germline gives CDR1 SNHLY, CDR2 FYNNEI. This CDR3 is built from 15 residues. V dropped 3 bases and J dropped 4 bases, with 15 bases sitting between them. The CDR3 DNA sequence: TGTGCCAGCAGTGAGGGGATTAGCGATTCCACTGAAGCTTTCTTT. It is translated as CASSEGISDSTEAFF.